The 23 T cell receptor beta chains listed next were all sequenced from one sample in a study of CD8+CD57+ T cells in acquired aplastic anemia. For CDR3 and TCR beta VDJ profiling, genomic DNA was the template used. One entry per CDR3 protein, called by TCRdb with MiXCR from the reads. The data contain hundreds of thousands of distinct CDR3 sequences, approximately 50% of them singletons. The patients chosen for sequencing had shown expansion of CD8+CD57+ cells (detected by flow cytometry). The sequenced sample was sorted CD4+, CD8+, or CD8+CD57+ T cells (not recorded which) from PBMCs. The receptors were sampled from a human donor with aplastic anemia.

The chain uses TRBV5-1 and TRBJ2-1; D is uncertain. The germline V and J ends were trimmed by 4 bases and 0 bases, with 11 bases remaining between them. Looked up from germline, CDR1 is SGHRS and CDR2 is YFSETQ. The CDR3 totals 15 residues. CDR3 bases: TGCGCCAGCAGCAAGAGACACCACTCCTACAATGAGCAGTTCTTC. Encoded protein: CASSKRHHSYNEQFF.

The chain links TRBV4-1 to TRBJ1-4; TRBD1 matches 12 bases. The CDR3 sequence is 17 residues long. The germline V gene encodes CDR1 MGHRA and CDR2 YSYEKL. Trimming took 0 bases from V and 8 from J; bases not matched to a gene: 7. CDR3 nucleotide sequence: TGCGCCAGCAGCCAAGAACTCCGGGACAGGGGGCTCGAAAAACTGTTTTTT. Protein product: CASSQELRDRGLEKLFF.

The V and J genes are TRBV6-1 and TRBJ2-1, with D tentatively TRBD1 (6 bases). The CDR3 spans 15 residues. Trimming took 2 bases from V and 7 from J, leaving 15 bases between them. Per the germline V gene, CDR1 is MNHNS and CDR2 is SASEGT. The CDR3 protein is CASSEWGLGLNEQFF. The CDR3 DNA reads TGTGCCAGCAGTGAATGGGGGCTGGGGTTGAATGAGCAGTTCTTC.

The chain has TRBV20-1 and TRBJ1-1; 7 bases agree with TRBD1. Germline V CDR1 and CDR2: DFQATT, SNEGSKA (reference sequence). This CDR3 is built from 17 residues. Losses at the gene ends were 7 bases for V and 1 base for J; bases not matched to a gene: 18. The CDR3: CSEGYLGGLIRNTEAFF. The CDR3 DNA reads TGCAGTGAAGGATATTTAGGGGGCCTCATTCGGAACACTGAAGCTTTCTTT.

This clonotype showed up many times. The CDR3 DNA follows: TGCGCCAGCAGCTTTAAAACTGACGGGAACACTGAAGCTTTCTTT. As protein: CASSFKTDGNTEAFF. The chain has TRBV5-1 and TRBJ1-1, with D hard to call. The CDR3 has 15 amino acids. Germline V CDR1 and CDR2: SGHRS, YFSETQ. Trimming shortened V by 2 bases and J by 1 base, and 12 bases separated the two germline ends.

In this sample, this clonotype turned up once. This chain connects TRBV10-3 to TRBJ1-1; no firm D call. Looked up from germline, CDR1 is ENHRY and CDR2 is SYGVKD. The CDR3 runs to 12 residues. The chain's CDR3 is CAHAGVNTEAFF. The CDR3 DNA follows: TGTGCGCACGCTGGGGTAAACACTGAAGCTTTCTTT.

This clonotype was counted ten times or more. CDR3 DNA sequence: TGTGCCAGCAGTTTAGGCCGACAGGGGAACTACGAGCAGTACTTC. Its protein is CASSLGRQGNYEQYF. V is TRBV6-2 or TRBV6-3 and J is TRBJ2-7; 8 nucleotides match TRBD1. Germline loops: CDR1 MNHEY, CDR2 SVGEGT. CDR3 size: 15 residues. J lost 3 bases, V lost 4 bases, and 8 bases had no gene match.

In this sample, this clonotype turned up a few times. The chain couples TRBV28 to TRBJ2-7; D not certain. Germline CDR1 and CDR2: MDHEN and SYDVKM. V was pared by 3 bases and J by 3 bases, with 9 bases between. This CDR3 has 13 amino acids. For the CDR3, the DNA is TGTGCCAGCAGTTTTGCTGAGTACTACGAGCAGTACTTC. Translation: CASSFAEYYEQYF.

Only one count was recorded for this clonotype. Germline and junction disagree at one end, which may indicate a read error. The gene calls are TRBV4-3 and TRBJ1-1, with 10 bases identical to TRBD1. In germline, CDR1 is LGHNA, CDR2 YSLEER. There are 16 residues in the CDR3. This chain's CDR3 is CAGSQEGQGITTEAFF. Here the CDR3 DNA reads TGCGCCGGCAGCCAAGAGGGACAGGGGATAACCACTGAAGCTTTCTTT.

This clonotype was picked up many times. The chain recombines TRBV5-1 with TRBJ2-7, with no clear D. Trimming cost V 4 bases and J 0 bases, with 17 bases left between them. The CDR3 extends over 16 amino acids. Germline-derived CDR1 and CDR2 are SGHRS and YFSETQ. As DNA, the CDR3 is TGCGCCAGCAGCGTGCGAAGCAGGACCCTCTCCTACGAGCAGTACTTC. Translation gives CASSVRSRTLSYEQYF.

Comment on this clonotype: The junction differs from germline at one of its ends, possibly a read error. The rearrangement links TRBV20-1 to TRBJ1-1; the D gene is possibly TRBD1 (5 bases). CDR1 is DFQATT, CDR2 SNEGSKA, per germline (reference sequence). The CDR3 covers 15 residues. CDR3 protein: CSTRDVGIGDTEAFF. CDR3 in DNA: TGCAGTACTAGAGATGTTGGGATAGGGGATACTGAAGCTTTCTTT.

The CDR3 DNA reads as TGCGCCAGCAGCTTGGACGGGGGTTTAGTCTACGAGCAGTACTTC. Translating it yields CASSLDGGLVYEQYF. V and J are TRBV5-1 and TRBJ2-7, with D possibly matching TRBD2 (6 bases). Germline loops: CDR1 SGHRS, CDR2 YFSETQ. V lost 0 bases and J 3 bases, leaving 13 bases between the germline ends. The CDR3 is 15 residues long.

At least ten counts were recorded for this clonotype. The V gene is TRBV7-6, the J gene TRBJ1-1; TRBD1 is a possible D gene (6 bases). The V gene lost 3 bases and the J gene lost 4 bases, with 12 bases spanning the gap. Germline assignment: CDR1 SGHVS and CDR2 FNYEAQ. CDR3 length: 14 residues. The CDR3 sequence is CASSLGAGATEAFF. DNA of the CDR3: TGTGCCAGCAGCTTGGGTGCAGGGGCCACTGAAGCTTTCTTT.

This clonotype was recorded at least ten times. The V call is TRBV20-1, the J call TRBJ2-7; TRBD2 agrees at 14 bases. Germline lookup yields CDR1 DFQATT and CDR2 SNEGSKA (reference sequence). This CDR3 region has 14 residues. J was trimmed by 2 bases and V by 5 bases; bases with no gene match: 2. The CDR3 nucleotides are TGCAGTGCTCCGGGACTAGCGGGAGCCTACGAGCAGTACTTC. It specifies CSAPGLAGAYEQYF.

In nucleotides, the CDR3 is TGCAGCGTTGAAGATCCCGGACGTCCCAACTACAATGAGCAGTTCTTC. Its translation is CSVEDPGRPNYNEQFF. The V call is TRBV29-1, the J call TRBJ2-1, with D unclear. This CDR3 contains 16 residues. V was cut by 0 bases and J by 3 bases, with 15 bases left in between. Germline loops: CDR1 SQVTM, CDR2 ANQGSEA.

This clonotype was counted at least ten times. The rearrangement uses TRBV12-3 or TRBV12-4 and TRBJ1-1, with D unclear. V was pared by 3 bases and J by 5 bases, with 10 bases between. The CDR3 has 13 amino acids. The CDR3 sequence: CASSFGVRTEAFF. DNA of the CDR3: TGTGCCAGCAGTTTCGGGGTTCGGACTGAAGCTTTCTTT.

This clonotype was recorded at least ten times. This chain joins TRBV9 and TRBJ2-7; 8 nucleotides line up with TRBD1. Germline V lookup: CDR1 SGDLS, CDR2 YYNGEE. The CDR3 contains 14 residues. Trimming cost V 3 bases and J 3 bases; bases outside gene matches: 5. The CDR3, as DNA: TGTGCCAGCAGCGGAGGGACAGGAAACTACGAGCAGTACTTC. This encodes CASSGGTGNYEQYF. The variable domain in full, with the rest retrieved from reference TRBV9 and TRBJ2-7, is DSGVTQTPKHLITATGQRVTLRCSPRSGDLSVYWYQQSLDQGLQFLIQYYNGEERAKGNILERFSAQQFPDLHSELNLSSLELGDSALYFCASSGGTGNYEQYFGPGTRLTVT.

This clonotype was seen at least ten times. The rearrangement joins TRBV6-5 to TRBJ2-1, with TRBD2 matching 16 bases. Trimming removed 5 bases from V and 15 bases from J; junction bases left unmatched: 7. The V gene's germline CDR1 is MNHEY and CDR2 SVGAGI. There are 14 residues in the CDR3. The CDR3 reads CASSAGTSGRGRFF. Written as DNA, the CDR3 is TGTGCCAGCAGTGCCGGGACTAGCGGGAGGGGGAGGTTCTTC.

The chain employs TRBV9 and TRBJ1-1, with unresolved D. Trimming shortened V by 0 bases and J by 2 bases, and 5 bases separated the two germline ends. The germline CDR1 and CDR2 sequences are SGDLS and YYNGEE. The CDR3 runs to 13 residues. The CDR3 region is CASSVGDNTEAFF. The CDR3 DNA follows: TGTGCCAGCAGCGTAGGAGATAACACTGAAGCTTTCTTT.

CDR3 in DNA: TGTGCCAGCAGTTTAGGGGAACGGAGCGAGCAGTACTTC. It encodes CASSLGERSEQYF. V gene TRBV27 combines with J gene TRBJ2-7; D is undetermined. Trimming cost V 2 bases and J 6 bases, with 11 bases left between them. Germline lookup yields CDR1 MNHEY and CDR2 SMNVEV (reference sequence). This CDR3 is built from 13 residues.

This clonotype was detected a few times. This sequence may be a read error, since a much larger clone differs from it by one base. The conserved final phenylalanine or tryptophan is absent from the CDR3, which likely points to a read error. J is TRBJ2-1 and V is TRBV9, with TRBD1 matching over 10 bases. CDR3 size: 15 residues. Germline CDR1 and CDR2: SGDLS and YYNGEE. V shed 2 bases, J shed 7 bases, and the junction held 6 bases outside the gene matches. The CDR3 sequence is CASSVGQGISNEQFL. DNA for the CDR3: TGTGCCAGCAGCGTGGGACAGGGGATCAGTAATGAGCAGTTCCTC.

V usage is TRBV6-1 and J usage is TRBJ1-2, with 7 nucleotides matching TRBD1. V trimming: 8 bases; J trimming: 4 bases; junction bases outside the gene matches: 16. This CDR3 has 16 residues. Germline V gene lookup returns CDR1 MNHNS and CDR2 SASEGT. The CDR3 DNA reads as TGTGCCAGCCGTCAACACTTGACAGGGTTGATCTATGGCTACACCTTC. Translating gives CASRQHLTGLIYGYTF.

The chain carries TRBV10-3 and TRBJ2-7; D not resolved. Trimming removed 3 bases at V and 7 bases at J, with 7 bases between. This CDR3 comprises 11 residues. The germline V gene encodes CDR1 ENHRY and CDR2 SYGVKD. Here the CDR3 reads CAISDLREQYF. CDR3 sequence (DNA): TGTGCCATCAGTGACTTGAGGGAGCAGTACTTC.